The rows below give T cell receptor beta chains drawn from one sample of a study of blood T cell repertoires in COVID-19. Clones were sequenced by immunoSEQ multiplex PCR, and TCRdb holds only the in-frame ones, with some missing. The repertoire holds around 120,000 clones, about 80% seen once, with roughly 7% in the top ten. Sequenced: peripheral blood. These receptors all come from a man aged 70-80 years with active or convalescent COVID-19. Each CDR3 is given with its conserved first and last residue. The order of the fields is clone size, V gene, J gene, D gene, CDR3 protein, CDR3 DNA. D genes are given only for firm matches. Clone size appears in some rows only: once, few, many, or a class for an expanded clone.

>NA|TRBV7-2|TRBJ1-5|NA
CASSLDRGGQPQHF
TGTGCCAGCAGCTTAGATCGGGGAGGTCAGCCCCAGCATTTT
>NA|TRBV14|TRBJ2-5|NA
CASSPWGGARETQYF
TGTGCCAGCAGCCCCTGGGGGGGGGCCAGAGAGACCCAGTACTTC
>NA|TRBV24-1|TRBJ2-1|TRBD2
CATSDTAGEFNEQFF
TGTGCCACCAGTGATACAGCGGGAGAATTCAATGAGCAGTTCTTC
>once|TRBV7-3|TRBJ2-7|TRBD1
CASSSPGWDRDPYEQYF
TGTGCCAGCAGCTCCCCCGGGTGGGACAGGGACCCCTACGAGCAGTACTTC
>once|TRBV13|TRBJ1-2|TRBD1
CASSLGQGDGYTF
TGTGCCAGCAGCTTAGGCCAGGGGGATGGCTACACCTTC
>NA|TRBV7-6|TRBJ2-7|NA
CASSLAGGGSVYEQYF
TGTGCCAGCAGCTTAGCGGGTGGAGGGAGTGTCTACGAGCAGTACTTC
>NA|TRBV6-5|TRBJ1-2|NA
CASRGTPYGYTF
TGTGCCAGCAGAGGGACACCCTATGGCTACACCTTC
>NA|TRBV28|TRBJ2-1|TRBD2
CASRIGSTSGHNEQFF
TGTGCCAGCAGAATAGGGTCTACTAGCGGCCACAATGAGCAGTTCTTC
>NA|TRBV18|TRBJ2-1|TRBD2
CASSRGLAGANEQFF
TGTGCCAGCTCACGGGGACTAGCGGGAGCTAATGAGCAGTTCTTC
>NA|TRBV3-1/TRBV3-2|TRBJ2-7|NA
CASSQVGGGGREQYF
TGTGCCAGCAGCCAAGTGGGGGGTGGAGGGAGAGAGCAGTACTTC
>NA|TRBV6-2/TRBV6-3|TRBJ1-1|NA
CASSLRRPRTAEAFF
TGTGCCAGCAGTTTAAGGAGGCCCCGGACGGCTGAAGCTTTCTTT
>once|TRBV11-3|TRBJ2-7|TRBD1
CASSPGWTGHEQYF
TGTGCCAGCAGCCCGGGATGGACAGGCCACGAGCAGTACTTC
>once|TRBV18|TRBJ2-1|TRBD1
CASSAGTGTWNEQFF
TGTGCCAGCTCAGCCGGGACAGGGACTTGGAATGAGCAGTTCTTC
>NA|TRBV24-1|TRBJ2-4|TRBD2
CATSDLRRGGGENIQYF
TGTGCCACCAGTGATTTGCGGCGGGGGGGCGGCGAAAACATTCAGTACTTC
>once|TRBV12-3/TRBV12-4|TRBJ2-1|TRBD2
CASRSLAGGKFF
TGTGCCAGCAGGTCTTTAGCGGGGGGGAAGTTCTTC
>NA|TRBV28|TRBJ1-5|NA
CASSFLVPRGSNQPQHF
TGTGCCAGCAGTTTTTTGGTCCCCAGGGGCAGCAATCAGCCCCAGCATTTT
>NA|TRBV6-5|TRBJ1-3|NA
CASSYSGQQNTIYF
TGTGCCAGCAGTTACTCTGGGCAGCAAAACACCATATATTTT
>NA|TRBV12-3/TRBV12-4|TRBJ1-2|NA
CASSFSGGGYTF
TGTGCCAGCAGTTTTTCAGGTGGTGGCTACACCTTC